This TCR beta chain appears in the sequencing data of a study of T cell repertoires in ileal Crohn's disease. The wider study: Biopsies of the neoterminal ileum at postoperative colonoscopy form M6 samples.

Each sample's TCRB immunosequencing used around 0.45 micrograms of biopsy DNA. Assay: immunoSEQ multiplex PCR; the TCRdb copy retains only in-frame clones and omits some. The sample consists of thousands of clones, about two thirds of them appearing once. This sample's time point: neoterminal ileum biopsy at postoperative endoscopy, about 6 months after surgery. The V gene's germline CDR1 is ENHRY and CDR2 SYGVKD. With V trimmed by 1 base and J by 3 bases, 8 bases remained unmatched. This CDR3 contains 16 residues. The V and J genes are TRBV10-3 and TRBJ1-2; 7 nucleotides align to TRBD1. This sequence originates from an adult with Crohn's disease. The source material was ileal tissue. CDR3 loop: CAISEYETGNDYGYTF. The DNA of the CDR3 is TGTGCCATCAGTGAGTATGAGACAGGGAATGACTATGGCTACACCTTC.